A selection of T cell receptor beta chains follows, all from one sample in a study of control samples from healthy donors and cancer patients. Assay: immunoSEQ multiplex PCR; the TCRdb copy retains only in-frame clones and omits some. Counted here are some 96,000 clones, approximately 93% occurring once; the ten biggest clones make up over 8%. Sequencing was performed on blood. All receptors come from a man aged 18 to 29 in good health. CDR3s include the opening cysteine and the closing phenylalanine or tryptophan. Fields, in order: clone size, D gene, J gene, V gene, CDR3 protein, CDR3 DNA. A D gene is named only where the DNA matches it firmly. Not every row has a clone size; where given, it reads once, few, many or a size class.

>NA|NA|TRBJ2-7|TRBV6-6
CASSSPPRGAYEQYF
TGTGCCAGCAGTTCACCCCCCCGGGGGGCATACGAGCAGTACTTC
>once|NA|TRBJ1-1|TRBV19
CASRWGERTEAFF
TGTGCCAGCCGGTGGGGGGAACGGACTGAAGCTTTCTTT
>NA|NA|TRBJ1-1|TRBV6-5
CATRRNRNTEAFF
TGTGCCACCCGACGAAACAGAAACACTGAAGCTTTCTTT
>NA|TRBD2|TRBJ2-1|TRBV27
CASSFRGRAFYNEQFF
TGTGCCAGCAGTTTTCGCGGGAGGGCCTTCTACAATGAGCAGTTCTTC
>NA|NA|TRBJ1-1|TRBV7-9
CASSFGGLYLEAFF
TGTGCCAGCAGTTTCGGGGGTCTCTACCTGGAGGCTTTCTTT
>NA|NA|TRBJ1-1|TRBV7-9
CASSLREAPEAFF
TGTGCCAGCAGCTTAAGGGAGGCGCCTGAAGCTTTCTTT
>NA|NA|TRBJ1-6|TRBV27
CASSLGENNSPLHF
TGTGCCAGCAGTTTAGGGGAAAACAATTCACCCCTCCACTTT
>NA|NA|TRBJ1-1|TRBV25-1
CASSEGRGDRTEAFF
TGTGCCAGCAGTGAAGGACGGGGAGATCGAACTGAAGCTTTCTTT
>NA|NA|TRBJ1-4|TRBV7-2
CASSLGRGNEKLFF
TGTGCCAGCAGCTTAGGCAGGGGTAATGAAAAACTGTTTTTT
>NA|TRBD1|TRBJ2-5|TRBV4-1
CASSPQGAGETQYF
TGCGCCAGCAGCCCACAGGGGGCGGGAGAGACCCAGTACTTC